What follows is one TCR beta chain and its context. What it binds is unknown. This sample stems from a study of T-cell memory formation after mild COVID-19. About the study: Largely donor-specific TCR clusters were found.

The J segment lost 7 bases and the V segment lost 4 bases, leaving 8 bases of the junction unmatched. The CDR3 is 14 amino acids. Germline V gives CDR1 SGHRS, CDR2 YFSETQ. TCRdb reanalysed the 5' RACE reads using MiXCR and keeps one entry per CDR3 protein. The sample holds around 200,000 distinct CDR3 sequences; over 9% are singletons and the top ten take approximately 3.3%. Study observations and caveats: Second-wave clones that peaked on day 37 lacked confirmed SARS-CoV-2 specificity.

The sequencing input was PBMCs or a T cell subset sorted from them (not recorded which). The source is a man aged 18 to 29 who had mild COVID-19 (a few samples of this study predate the infection). Cell type and time point are not known. This chain joins TRBV5-1 and TRBJ1-5; TRBD1 matches at 7 bases. The CDR3 protein is CASSIDRETQPQHF. The CDR3 nucleotides read TGCGCCAGCAGCATCGACAGGGAGACCCAGCCCCAGCATTTT.